The T cell receptor (beta chain) described here comes from a study of graft-versus-host responses after intestinal transplantation. In its sample, this clone was seen once. No antigen is known for it. Sequencing was performed with immunoSEQ multiplex PCR; in TCRdb, only in-frame clones are kept and a portion is missing. The table records about 50,000 clones, 85% to 95% of them present only once. The CDR3 contains 13 residues. Trimming stripped 1 base from V and 3 bases from J, with 3 bases between. The germline gives CDR1 SGHTA, CDR2 FQGNSA. Here the sequenced sample was unstimulated CD4+ T cells sorted from spleen or lymph node cells, taken before transplant. The source is a human donor who was the organ donor for an intestinal transplant. V and J are TRBV7-2 and TRBJ2-2; D gene ambiguous. The CDR3 sequence: CASSLGDTGELFF. The CDR3 DNA is TGTGCCAGCAGCTTAGGGGACACCGGGGAGCTGTTTTTT.